This TCR beta chain was profiled in a study of stem cell transplantation in POMP-related autoinflammatory disease. Produced via immunoSEQ multiplex PCR; TCRdb's table is partial and in-frame only. This repertoire shows approximately 23,000 clones, about 81% found once; its top ten account for around 2.5%. Between the trimmed V and J ends, which lost 1 base and 5 bases, there was a span of 12 bases. This CDR3 region has 15 residues. The germline V gene has CDR1 SNHLY and CDR2 FYNNEI. This clone appeared a few times. The V gene is TRBV2, the J gene TRBJ1-5; D gene unclear. The sequencing here drew on CD4+ T cells from PBMCs, taken before stem cell transplantation. The clonotype originates from a human donor with POMP-related autoinflammation and immune dysregulation (PRAID). The CDR3 reads CASSEDGQLYQPQHF. As DNA, the CDR3 is TGTGCCAGCAGTGAAGATGGGCAGCTATATCAGCCCCAGCATTTT.